These T cell receptor beta chains were read from a single sample in a study of blood T cell repertoires in COVID-19. TCRdb keeps only in-frame clones here, not all; method: immunoSEQ multiplex PCR. The sample records 65,000 to 75,000 clones, around 75% being singletons. Sequenced material: peripheral blood. Receptors originate from a man between 65 and 85 years old with acute or convalescent COVID-19. The CDR3 runs from the conserved cysteine through the conserved F or W. D genes are given only for firm matches. Expanded clones get a size class; other rows say once, few or many, or leave the size out.

abundance	d_gene	v_gene	j_gene	CDR3nt	CDR3aa
.	.	TRBV28	TRBJ2-1	TGTGCCAGCAGTTTTCCCCAGGCCCACCATCCTTACAATGAGCAGTTCTTC	CASSFPQAHHPYNEQFF
.	.	TRBV5-1	TRBJ2-1	TGCGCCAGCAGCTTCGGGGGAGACAATGAGCAGTTCTTC	CASSFGGDNEQFF
.	.	TRBV28	TRBJ1-2	TGTGCCAGCAGTTTAGTCTACTCCTATGGCTACACCTTC	CASSLVYSYGYTF
.	TRBD2	TRBV19	TRBJ2-7	TGTGCCAGTAGTATAGGTAGCGGGATCTACGAGCAGTACTTC	CASSIGSGIYEQYF
.	TRBD2	TRBV11-3	TRBJ2-5	TGTGCCAGCAGCTCAGGACTAGCGGGAGGCGCCGCTACTTCATGGGAGACCCAGTACTTC	CASSSGLAGGAATSWETQYF
.	.	TRBV19	TRBJ2-1	TGTGCCAGTAGTAGACGGGGTCAAAGGGGGATAGGCAGAATCTACAATGAGCAGTTCTTC	CASSRRGQRGIGRIYNEQFF
.	.	TRBV6-5	TRBJ1-2	TGTGCCAGCAGGCGGGGGCAAACCGACTATGGCTACACCTTC	CASRRGQTDYGYTF
.	.	TRBV21-1	TRBJ2-2	TGTGCCAGCAGCAAGCCCGCCGGGACTCTCACCGGGGAGCTGTTTTTT	CASSKPAGTLTGELFF
.	TRBD1	TRBV6-5	TRBJ2-7	TGTGCCAGCAGTTACTCTTCCCAGGGGGCGTACGAGCAGTACTTC	CASSYSSQGAYEQYF
few	.	TRBV5-1	TRBJ2-2	TGCGCCAGCAGAGTAGCATCGACCGGGGAGCTGTTTTTT	CASRVASTGELFF